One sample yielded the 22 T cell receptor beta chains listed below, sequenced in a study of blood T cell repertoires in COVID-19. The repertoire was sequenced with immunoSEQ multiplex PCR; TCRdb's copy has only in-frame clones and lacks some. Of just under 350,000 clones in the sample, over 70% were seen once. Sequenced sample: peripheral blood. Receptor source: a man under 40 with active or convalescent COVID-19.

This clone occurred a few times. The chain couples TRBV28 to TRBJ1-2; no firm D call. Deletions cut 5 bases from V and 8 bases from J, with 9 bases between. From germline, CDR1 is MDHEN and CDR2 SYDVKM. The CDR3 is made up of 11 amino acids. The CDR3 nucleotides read TGTGCCAGCAGTCGAGTGGTGGGCTACACCTTC. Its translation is CASSRVVGYTF.

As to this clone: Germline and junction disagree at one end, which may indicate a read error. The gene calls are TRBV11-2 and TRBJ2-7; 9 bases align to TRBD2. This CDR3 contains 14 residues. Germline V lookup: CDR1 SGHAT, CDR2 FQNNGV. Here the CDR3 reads CASSLALAGREEYF. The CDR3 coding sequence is TGTGCCAGCAGCTTAGCCCTAGCGGGGCGCGAGGAGTACTTC.

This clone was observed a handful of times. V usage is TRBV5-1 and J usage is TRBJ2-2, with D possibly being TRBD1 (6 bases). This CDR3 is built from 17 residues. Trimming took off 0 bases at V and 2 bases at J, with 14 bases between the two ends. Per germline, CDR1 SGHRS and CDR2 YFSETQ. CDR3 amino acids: CASSLELQGANTGELFF. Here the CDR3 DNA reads TGCGCCAGCAGCTTGGAATTACAGGGTGCAAACACCGGGGAGCTGTTTTTT. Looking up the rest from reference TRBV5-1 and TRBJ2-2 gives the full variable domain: KAGVTQTPRYLIKTRGQQVTLSCSPISGHRSVSWYQQTPGQGLQFLFEYFSETQRNKGNFPGRFSGRQFSNSRSEMNVSTLELGDSALYLCASSLELQGANTGELFFGEGSRLTVL.

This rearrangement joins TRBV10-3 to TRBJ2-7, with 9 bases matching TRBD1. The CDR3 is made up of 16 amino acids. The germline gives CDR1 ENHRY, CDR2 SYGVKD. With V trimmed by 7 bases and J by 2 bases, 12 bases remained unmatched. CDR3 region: CAITPGQGASPYEQYF. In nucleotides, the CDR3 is TGTGCCATCACCCCGGGACAGGGAGCGTCCCCCTACGAGCAGTACTTC.

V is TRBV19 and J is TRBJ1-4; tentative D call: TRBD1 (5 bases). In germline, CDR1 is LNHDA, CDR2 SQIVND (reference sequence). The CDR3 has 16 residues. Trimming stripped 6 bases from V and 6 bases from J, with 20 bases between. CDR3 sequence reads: CASRRTTRRAYEKLFF. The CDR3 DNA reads TGTGCCAGTAGGAGGACAACAAGGAGGGCCTATGAAAAACTGTTTTTT. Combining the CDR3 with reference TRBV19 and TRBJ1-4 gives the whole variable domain DGGITQSPKYLFRKEGQNVTLSCEQNLNHDAMYWYRQDPGQGLRLIYYSQIVNDFQKGDIAEGYSVSREKKESFPLTVTSAQKNPTAFYLCASRRTTRRAYEKLFFGSGTQLSVL.

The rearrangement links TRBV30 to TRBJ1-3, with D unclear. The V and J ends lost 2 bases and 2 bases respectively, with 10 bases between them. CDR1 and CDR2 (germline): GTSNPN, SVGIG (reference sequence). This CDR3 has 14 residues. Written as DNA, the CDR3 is TGTGCCTGGAGTAACGGGATACCTGGAAACACCATATATTTT. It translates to CAWSNGIPGNTIYF.

CDR3 sequence reads: CASSFDPHRGESQYF. In nucleotides, the CDR3 is TGTGCCAGCAGTTTTGACCCGCACAGGGGGGAATCGCAGTATTTT. The chain uses TRBV5-4 and TRBJ2-3, with 8 bases lining up with TRBD1. In germline, CDR1 is SGHNT, CDR2 YYREEE (reference sequence). The CDR3 totals 15 residues. V shed 5 bases, J shed 10 bases, and the junction held 15 bases outside the gene matches.

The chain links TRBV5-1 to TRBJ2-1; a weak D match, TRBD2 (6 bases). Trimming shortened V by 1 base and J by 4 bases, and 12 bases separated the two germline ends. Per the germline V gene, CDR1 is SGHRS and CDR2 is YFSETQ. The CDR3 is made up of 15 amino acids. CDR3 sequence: CASSLSGTAYNEQFF. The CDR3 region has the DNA TGCGCCAGCAGCTTGTCAGGGACTGCATACAATGAGCAGTTCTTC.

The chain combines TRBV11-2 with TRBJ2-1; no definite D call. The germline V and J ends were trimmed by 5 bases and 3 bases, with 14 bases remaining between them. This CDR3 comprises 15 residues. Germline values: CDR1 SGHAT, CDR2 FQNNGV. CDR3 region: CASSPPQVNYNEQFF. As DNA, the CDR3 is TGTGCCAGCAGCCCGCCGCAGGTCAACTACAATGAGCAGTTCTTC.

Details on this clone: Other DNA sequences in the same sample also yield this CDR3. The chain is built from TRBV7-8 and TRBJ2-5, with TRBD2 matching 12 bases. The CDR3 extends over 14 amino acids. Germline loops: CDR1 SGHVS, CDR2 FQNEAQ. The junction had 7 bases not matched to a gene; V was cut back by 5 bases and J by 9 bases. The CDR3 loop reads CASSARLAGDAQYF. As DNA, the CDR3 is TGTGCCAGCAGCGCTCGACTAGCGGGAGACGCCCAGTACTTC. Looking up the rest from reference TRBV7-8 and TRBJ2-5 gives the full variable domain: GAGVSQSPRYKVAKRGQDVALRCDPISGHVSLFWYQQALGQGPEFLTYFQNEAQLDKSGLPSDRFFAERPEGSVSTLKIQRTQQEDSAVYLCASSARLAGDAQYFGPGTRLLVL.

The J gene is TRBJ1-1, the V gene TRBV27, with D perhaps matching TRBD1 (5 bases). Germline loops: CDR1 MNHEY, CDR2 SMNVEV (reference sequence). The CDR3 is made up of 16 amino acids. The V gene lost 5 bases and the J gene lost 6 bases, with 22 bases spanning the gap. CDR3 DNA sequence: TGTGCCAGCAGTGTACATCATGGCGGGGGGATTGCTGAAGCTTTCTTT. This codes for CASSVHHGGGIAEAFF.

CDR3 bases: TGTGCCAGCAGTAATACTCCGGGACAGGGGAACACTGAAGCTTTCTTT. It codes for CASSNTPGQGNTEAFF. The chain links TRBV27 to TRBJ1-1, with 9 bases lining up with TRBD1. CDR1 is MNHEY and CDR2 is SMNVEV in the germline V gene (reference sequence). The CDR3 consists of 16 residues. With 5 bases clipped from V and 1 base from J, the junction kept 8 bases outside the gene matches.

CDR3 nucleotide sequence: TGCGCCAGCAGCTTGGCCCTAGGACAGGGGGCGCGGGGCTATGGCTACACCTTC. Translation gives CASSLALGQGARGYGYTF. This chain connects TRBV5-1 to TRBJ1-2, with 11 bases that match TRBD1. The germline gives CDR1 SGHRS, CDR2 YFSETQ. With 0 bases clipped from V and 4 bases from J, the junction kept 11 bases outside the gene matches. The CDR3 is made up of 18 amino acids.

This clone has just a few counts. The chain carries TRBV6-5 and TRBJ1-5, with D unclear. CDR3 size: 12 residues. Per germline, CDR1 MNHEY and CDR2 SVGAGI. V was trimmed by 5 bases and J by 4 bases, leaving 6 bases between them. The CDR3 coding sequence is TGTGCCAGCAGTCCTCCTAATCAGCCCCAGCATTTT. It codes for CASSPPNQPQHF.

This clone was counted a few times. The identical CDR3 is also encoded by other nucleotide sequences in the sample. The CDR3 DNA is TGTGCCAGCACCTTCCCGGGACAGGGGTACGAGCAGTACTTC. Protein: CASTFPGQGYEQYF. The genes are TRBV28 and TRBJ2-7; 10 bases match TRBD1. J lost 4 bases, V lost 7 bases, and 7 bases had no gene match. CDR1 and CDR2 (germline): MDHEN, SYDVKM. The CDR3 runs to 14 residues.

The CDR3 DNA follows: TGTGCCACCAGCAGAGATCCCCCGGGGGGAACCTTCGGTGAGCAGTTCTTC. Protein sequence: CATSRDPPGGTFGEQFF. This chain links TRBV15 with TRBJ2-1; 7 bases match TRBD2. This CDR3 region has 17 residues. J gave up 9 bases and V 0 bases, and 14 bases lay outside the gene matches. Germline V gene data show CDR1 as LNHNV and CDR2 as YYDKDF (reference sequence).

DNA for the CDR3: TGTGCCAGCAGCGTAGGGTTAGCGACTTCCTACAATGAGCAGTTCTTC. Translated, it gives CASSVGLATSYNEQFF. The gene calls are TRBV9 and TRBJ2-1; D possibly corresponds to TRBD2 (5 bases). The CDR3 is 16 residues long. V was clipped by 0 bases and J by 1 base, with 11 bases between them. Germline V gene data show CDR1 as SGDLS and CDR2 as YYNGEE.

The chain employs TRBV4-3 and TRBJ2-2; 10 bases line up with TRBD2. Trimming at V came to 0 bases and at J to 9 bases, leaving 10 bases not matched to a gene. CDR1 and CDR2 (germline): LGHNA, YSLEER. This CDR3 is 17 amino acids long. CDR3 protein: CASSQENLAGEIWELFF. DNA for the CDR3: TGCGCCAGCAGCCAAGAAAACCTAGCGGGAGAAATTTGGGAGCTGTTTTTT.

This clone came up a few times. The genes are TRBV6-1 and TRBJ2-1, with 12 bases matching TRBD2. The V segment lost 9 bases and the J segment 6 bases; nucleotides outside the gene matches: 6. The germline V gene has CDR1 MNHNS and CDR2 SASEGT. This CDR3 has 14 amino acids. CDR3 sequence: CASRLAGDRNEQFF. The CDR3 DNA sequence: TGTGCCAGTAGACTAGCGGGAGACCGCAATGAGCAGTTCTTC.

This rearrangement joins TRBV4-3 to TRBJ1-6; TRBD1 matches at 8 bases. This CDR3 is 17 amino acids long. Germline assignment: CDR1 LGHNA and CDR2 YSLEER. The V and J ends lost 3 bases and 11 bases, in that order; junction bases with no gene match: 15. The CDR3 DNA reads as TGCGCCAGCAGCCACAACGGCGGGACAGGTAGTGGCGCACCCCTCCACTTT. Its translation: CASSHNGGTGSGAPLHF.

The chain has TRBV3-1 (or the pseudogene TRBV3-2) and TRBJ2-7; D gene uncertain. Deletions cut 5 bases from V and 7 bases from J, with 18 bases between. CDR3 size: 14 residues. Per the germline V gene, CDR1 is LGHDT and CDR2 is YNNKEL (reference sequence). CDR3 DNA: TGTGCCAGCAGCACCCGACCACTCCTCGGGGAGCAGTACTTC. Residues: CASSTRPLLGEQYF.

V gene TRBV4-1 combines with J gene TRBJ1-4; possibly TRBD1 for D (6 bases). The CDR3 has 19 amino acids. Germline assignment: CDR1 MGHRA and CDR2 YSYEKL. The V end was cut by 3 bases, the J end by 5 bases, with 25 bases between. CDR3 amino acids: CASSQPLRASRQDNEKLFF. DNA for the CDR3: TGCGCCAGCAGCCAGCCCCTACGCGCTTCAAGACAGGACAATGAAAAACTGTTTTTT.